These T cell receptor beta chains were read from a single sample in a study of T-cell reconstitution after alpha-beta-depleted transplantation in children. TCRdb reprocessed the PCR reads via MiXCR and lists one record per CDR3 protein. The top ten clones hold approximately 19% of a sample with 65,000 to 75,000 distinct CDR3 sequences, 4.9% of them seen once. The starting material was PBMCs, mostly from graft donor cells, obtained 180 days after TCRalphabeta/CD19-depleted stem cell transplant. These receptors all come from a boy younger than two who had a stem cell transplant for acute myeloid leukemia, so the T cells may come from the graft donor. Each CDR3 is given with its conserved first and last residue. A D gene is named only where the DNA matches it firmly. The size of a clone is reported for some rows only, either as once, few or many, or as a class for expanded clones.

TRBJ1-1,TRBV4-2,TRBD1,few,CASSLGQGAWDTEAFF,TGTGCCAGCAGCCTAGGACAGGGGGCTTGGGACACTGAAGCTTTCTTT
TRBJ1-1,TRBV12-3/TRBV12-4,NA,many,CASSLRGRSGIF,TGTGCCAGCAGTTTAAGAGGCAGGTCGGGGATTTTT
TRBJ2-3,TRBV24-1,TRBD1,many,CATGTGARDTQYF,TGTGCCACTGGGACAGGGGCGAGGGATACGCAGTATTTT
TRBJ2-7,TRBV12-3/TRBV12-4,NA,many,CASSLTGVSYEQYF,TGTGCCAGCAGTCTCACAGGAGTCAGCTACGAGCAGTACTTC
TRBJ2-5,TRBV7-2,TRBD2,many,CASSFPGLAPEETQYF,TGTGCCAGCAGCTTCCCGGGACTAGCACCCGAAGAGACCCAGTACTTC
TRBJ2-5,TRBV15,NA,many,CATSREMGRHQETQYF,TGTGCCACCAGCAGAGAGATGGGCAGGCACCAAGAGACCCAGTACTTC
TRBJ2-3,TRBV5-1,NA,many,CASIGGTDTQYF,TGCGCCAGCATTGGGGGCACAGATACGCAGTATTTT
TRBJ1-1,TRBV6-1,NA,many,CASSSGLVVGMDTEAFF,TGTGCCAGCAGCTCGGGACTGGTGGTGGGGATGGACACTGAAGCTTTCTTT
TRBJ2-3,TRBV7-9,TRBD1,many,CASSLDYRGRTDTQYF,TGTGCCAGCAGCTTAGACTACAGGGGGCGTACAGATACGCAGTATTTT
TRBJ2-7,TRBV7-2,TRBD2,many,CASSSLAGVEQYF,TGTGCCAGCAGCTCTCTAGCGGGGGTGGAGCAGTACTTC
TRBJ2-2,TRBV7-8,NA,many,CASSLRRQKNTGELFF,TGTGCCAGCAGCTTACGTAGGCAGAAGAACACCGGGGAGCTGTTTTTT
TRBJ1-6,TRBV4-3,NA,many,CASSQDPGAPRPLHF,TGCGCCAGCAGCCAAGACCCAGGAGCTCCAAGGCCCCTCCACTTT
TRBJ2-7,TRBV6-2/TRBV6-3,NA,many,CASILDGLAGAEQYF,NA
TRBJ1-1,TRBV29-1,NA,many,CSVAQATNTEAFF,TGCAGCGTTGCCCAAGCTACGAACACTGAAGCTTTCTTT
TRBJ1-3,TRBV28,TRBD1,many,CASSFWGQGTGNTIYF,TGTGCCAGCAGTTTCTGGGGACAGGGAACCGGAAACACCATATATTTT
TRBJ2-6,TRBV4-1,NA,NA,CASSQDPVRGANVLTF,TGCGCCAGCAGCCAAGATCCGGTTCGTGGGGCCAACGTCCTGACTTTC
TRBJ2-3,TRBV10-3,NA,many,CAIRDTDTQYF,TGTGCCATCAGGGACACAGATACGCAGTATTTT
TRBJ1-1,TRBV6-1,NA,many,CASSLRMNTEAFF,TGTGCCAGCAGCCTCAGGATGAACACTGAAGCTTTCTTT
TRBJ1-5,TRBV12-3/TRBV12-4,TRBD1,many,CASSLSQGGNQPQHF,TGTGCCAGCAGTTTATCTCAGGGGGGCAATCAGCCCCAGCATTTT
TRBJ1-1,TRBV28,NA,many,CASIPHVGTLNTEAFF,TGTGCCAGCATCCCTCACGTGGGAACTCTGAACACTGAAGCTTTCTTT
TRBJ2-2,TRBV7-2,TRBD1,many,CASSLVRGRTGELFF,TGTGCCAGCAGCTTAGTCAGGGGGCGAACCGGGGAGCTGTTTTTT
TRBJ1-1,TRBV4-3,NA,many,CASSQILGGRGTEAFF,TGCGCCAGCAGCCAAATCTTGGGGGGCCGGGGGACTGAAGCTTTCTTT
TRBJ2-5,TRBV7-6,NA,many,CASSLAAGDSETQYF,TGTGCCAGCAGCTTAGCGGCAGGGGATTCGGAGACCCAGTACTTC
TRBJ2-1,TRBV19,NA,many,CASSIPGGLSYNEQFF,TGTGCCAGTAGTATCCCCGGGGGCTTATCCTACAATGAGCAGTTCTTC
TRBJ1-3,TRBV7-9,NA,NA,CASSLARQSSGNTIYF,TGTGCCAGCAGCTTAGCAAGACAGTCCTCTGGAAACACCATATATTTT
TRBJ2-1,TRBV7-3,NA,many,CASSLQGYNEQFF,TGTGCCAGCAGCTTACAGGGGTACAATGAGCAGTTCTTC
TRBJ2-2,TRBV7-8,TRBD2,many,CASSRRGGGANTGELFF,TGTGCCAGCAGTCGCCGGGGGGGGGGTGCGAACACCGGGGAGCTGTTTTTT
TRBJ1-5,TRBV19,NA,few,CASSIVVGDQPQHF,TGTGCCAGTAGTATAGTAGTGGGGGATCAGCCCCAGCATTTT
TRBJ1-5,TRBV12-3/TRBV12-4,NA,many,CASRGPTQGVGNQPQHF,TGTGCCAGCAGGGGGCCAACACAGGGAGTCGGCAATCAGCCCCAGCATTTT
TRBJ2-7,TRBV7-9,NA,many,CASSWPGYEQYF,TGTGCCAGCAGCTGGCCGGGTTACGAGCAGTACTTC
TRBJ2-7,TRBV19,NA,many,CASRGRDDSYEQYF,TGTGCCAGTAGGGGCAGGGACGACTCCTACGAGCAGTACTTC
TRBJ2-5,TRBV3-1,NA,many,CASSQDGALRSRGGTQYF,TGTGCCAGCAGCCAAGATGGTGCCCTTAGGAGCCGAGGTGGGACCCAGTACTTC
TRBJ1-2,TRBV5-1,NA,many,CASSLENNYGYTF,TGCGCCAGCAGCTTGGAGAATAACTATGGCTACACCTTC
TRBJ2-5,TRBV20-1,NA,many,CSASRSWTQYF,TGCAGTGCTAGTCGGAGTTGGACCCAGTACTTC
TRBJ1-2,TRBV12-3/TRBV12-4,NA,many,CASSFAGNGYTF,TGTGCCAGCAGTTTCGCGGGGAATGGCTACACCTTC
TRBJ2-1,TRBV6-1,NA,few,CAGSEGVDRRVIF,TGTGCAGGCAGTGAAGGCGTTGACAGGCGAGTAATCTTC
TRBJ2-7,TRBV12-3/TRBV12-4,TRBD1,many,CASRETGGLDHTYEQYF,TGTGCCAGCAGGGAGACAGGGGGCCTAGATCATACCTACGAGCAGTACTTC
TRBJ2-5,TRBV20-1,NA,NA,CSVTTGPHGETQYF,TGCAGTGTCACTACAGGGCCGCATGGGGAGACCCAGTACTTC
TRBJ1-6,TRBV6-5,TRBD1,NA,CASSWDRGQSPLHF,TGTGCCAGCAGTTGGGACAGGGGGCAATCACCCCTCCACTTT
TRBJ1-2,TRBV19,NA,many,CASSTTGTNYGYTF,TGTGCCAGTAGTACCACAGGGACCAACTATGGCTACACCTTC
TRBJ2-3,TRBV7-2,NA,many,CASSLLGRTDTQYF,TGTGCCAGCAGCTTACTAGGCCGCACAGATACGCAGTATTTT
TRBJ2-3,TRBV27,TRBD1,many,CASSWDRGYGPQYF,TGTGCCAGCAGCTGGGACAGGGGGTACGGGCCGCAGTATTTT
TRBJ2-3,TRBV7-3,TRBD2,many,CASSLTGRGTDTQYF,TGTGCCAGCAGCTTAACCGGGAGGGGCACAGATACGCAGTATTTT
TRBJ2-6,TRBV9,NA,many,CASSSGQAGANVLTF,TGTGCCAGCAGTTCTGGGCAGGCGGGGGCCAACGTCCTGACTTTC
TRBJ2-5,TRBV6-1,TRBD2,many,CASSTTDQTSGEETQYF,TGTGCCAGCAGTACCACCGACCAGACTAGCGGGGAGGAGACCCAGTACTTC
TRBJ2-1,TRBV12-3/TRBV12-4,NA,many,CASSPMTMSSYNEQFF,TGTGCCAGCAGCCCCATGACGATGAGCTCCTACAATGAGCAGTTCTTC
TRBJ1-1,TRBV7-9,NA,NA,CVSSLGDIGTEAFF,TGTGTCAGCAGCTTAGGGGACATTGGCACTGAAGCTTTCTTT